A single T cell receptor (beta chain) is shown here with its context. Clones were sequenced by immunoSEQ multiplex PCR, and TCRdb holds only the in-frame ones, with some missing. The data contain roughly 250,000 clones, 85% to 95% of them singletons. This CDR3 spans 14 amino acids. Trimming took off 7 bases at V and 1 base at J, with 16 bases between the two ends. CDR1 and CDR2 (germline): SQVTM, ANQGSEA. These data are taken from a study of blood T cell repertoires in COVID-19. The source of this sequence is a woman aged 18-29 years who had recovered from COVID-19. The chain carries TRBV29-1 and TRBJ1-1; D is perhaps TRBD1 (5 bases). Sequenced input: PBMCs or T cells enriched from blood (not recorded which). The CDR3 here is CSAERGLRNTEAFF. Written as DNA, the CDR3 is TGCAGCGCCGAAAGGGGATTGAGGAACACTGAAGCTTTCTTT.